This T cell receptor (beta chain) was sequenced in a study of graft-versus-host responses after intestinal transplantation (dated by TCRdb to about 2021). Notes on the research overall: The transplants that recipients got were multivisceral, liver-intestinal, or isolated intestinal. Anti-thymocyte globulin induction was given to all recipients, followed by maintenance tacrolimus and steroids for around three years. The cohort enrolled under 30 intestinal transplant recipients, one of whom was a retransplant, and 3 patients without pretransplant specimens were excluded. To identify alloreactive clones, pre-transplant mixed lymphocyte reaction products were sequenced and compared with unstimulated pre-transplant donor and recipient T cells. Graft-versus-host and host-versus-graft alloreactive T cell clones were tracked in the graft, circulation and bone marrow after intestinal transplantation using bulk TCR-beta CDR3 sequencing. Rather than being sequenced by the commercial service, samples from a few later patients were sequenced in-house on an Illumina MiSeq and processed with MiXCR. A peak of at least 4% donor T cells among recipient peripheral blood mononuclear cells was the definition used for donor T cell macrochimerism. Beyond this particular receptor, the publication reports: GvH clones were detected in recipient bone marrow, and some of these GvH clones were observed earlier in ileal mucosa or blood, consistent with an intestinal mucosal origin. Early after transplant, peak levels of circulating GvH clones were associated with declines in HvG clones. Conclusions were limited by the relatively low number and heterogeneity of intestinal transplant patients. Patients with donor T cell macrochimerism had high GvH to HvG T cell clonal ratios in their allografts.

Turning to this clone: The specificity of this receptor is unknown. No much larger clone exists at a distance of one base, and base qualities are not known.

CDR1 is given as SNHLY and CDR2 as FYNNEI, both from the germline V gene. Including the terminal cysteine and phenylalanine, the CDR3 comprises 15 residues. Kept here is only the CDR3 DNA, which spans 45 bases and is read in frame from base 1. Trimming takes 7 bases off V and 4 bases off J; junction bases not matched to a gene: 8. Intraepithelial and lamina propria lymphocytes were isolated from graft specimens using dithiothreitol, EDTA incubations and collagenase D digestion. Serial intestinal graft biopsy specimens collected up to 600 days after transplant underwent bulk TCR-beta sequencing. The library relied on the immunoSEQ multiplex PCR assay. High-throughput TCR-beta CDR3 sequencing of genomic DNA from most patients was performed by Adaptive Biotechnologies. In the source study's methods: Adaptive's ImmunoSEQ software was the source of the TCR sequencing data for roughly 19 patients, while a few other patients were processed with MiXCR and VDJtools. CDR3 nucleotide sequences shared between donor and recipient were removed because their origin could not be assigned. At least 2-fold expansion over unstimulated cells and a minimum CFSE-low frequency of 0.002% (template counts) or 0.001% (read counts) were required for clones to be classified as alloreactive. A clone was considered mappable if detected in the sequenced pre-transplant spleen, lymph node, or MLR CFSE-low populations of the donor or recipient. The cumulative frequency of alloreactive clones was calculated as a percentage of all sequences, weighted by copy number. In its TCRdb copy, this immuneACCESS table keeps in-frame sequences only and misses some clones. Where compared with another copy, unresolved V genes explain less than half of these, and the others have no known cause. V and J calls and clone size are those listed in that table; D and trimming were worked out from the DNA. Counted in this sample were about 63,000 clones; approximately 88% of them appeared once. The top ten constitute more than 1.5% of the sample.

This TCR was recovered from a human patient who received an intestinal transplant, so some T cells may come from the graft donor. The source was ileum tissue, collected less than 400 days after transplant. The chain is made from TRBV2 and TRBJ2-5, with 11 junctional bases fitting TRBD2. The nucleotide sequence is given as TGTGCCAGCACCCCTAGCGGGGGGCCAGGAGAGACCCAGTACTTC. This yields the protein CASTPSGGPGETQYF.